What follows are 23 T cell receptor beta chains derived from one specimen sequenced in a study of metastatic and nonmetastatic thyroid tumors. TCRdb re-called clones via MiXCR from the PCR reads. Found here are about 13,000 clones, approximately 27% of them singletons; the top ten hold 15% to 20%. Prior to thyroid surgery, none of the patients had received any treatment. The sample comprised tumor tissue. These receptors were taken from a female donor with papillary thyroid cancer or a benign thyroid nodule (not recorded which). Some clones in this sample may be carry-over from other donors' samples.

The chain links TRBV10-3 to TRBJ1-1; perhaps TRBD1 as D (6 bases). The CDR3 length is 13 residues. Germline-derived CDR1 and CDR2 are ENHRY and SYGVKD. V gave up 4 bases and J gave up 7 bases, with 13 bases separating them. CDR3 sequence reads: CAISAQGMGEAFF. The CDR3 DNA follows: TGTGCCATCAGTGCACAGGGAATGGGTGAAGCTTTCTTT.

This clone was detected ten times or more. The V gene is TRBV20-1, the J gene TRBJ2-1, with 8 positions matching TRBD2. V was pared by 3 bases and J by 8 bases, with 18 bases of the junction left unmatched. CDR1 is DFQATT, CDR2 SNEGSKA, per germline (reference sequence). The CDR3 is made up of 17 amino acids. The CDR3 protein is CSASNVPPGLVYHEQFF. The CDR3 coding sequence is TGCAGTGCTAGTAACGTCCCTCCGGGACTAGTTTACCATGAGCAGTTCTTC.

This clone was detected only a few times. The J gene is TRBJ1-2, the V gene TRBV30; D remains ambiguous. The germline V and J ends were trimmed by 2 bases and 0 bases, with 10 bases remaining between them. Germline CDR1 is GTSNPN and CDR2 is SVGIG (reference sequence). The CDR3 has 14 residues. CDR3: CAWSSHGANYGYTF. CDR3 in DNA: TGTGCCTGGAGTTCTCATGGAGCTAACTATGGCTACACCTTC.

This clone is classed as medium-sized. The V and J genes are TRBV6-1 and TRBJ2-1; a weak D match, TRBD2 (6 bases). Trimming stripped 6 bases from V and 4 bases from J, with 7 bases between. Germline CDR1 MNHNS, CDR2 SASEGT. The CDR3 covers 12 residues. In DNA form, the CDR3 reads TGTGCCAGCAGGGCGGGGTACAATGAGCAGTTCTTC. Translated: CASRAGYNEQFF.

The V call is TRBV19, the J call TRBJ2-1, with 16 bases matching TRBD2. Germline loops: CDR1 LNHDA, CDR2 SQIVND (reference sequence). The junction had 8 bases not matched to a gene; V was cut back by 5 bases and J by 4 bases. The CDR3 totals 18 residues. The CDR3 nucleotides are TGTGCCAGTAGTTTGGGACTAGCGGGGGGGCGGTTATACAATGAGCAGTTCTTC. It specifies CASSLGLAGGRLYNEQFF.

This rearrangement joins TRBV2 to TRBJ1-2; 7 positions agree with TRBD1. CDR1 is SNHLY and CDR2 is FYNNEI in the germline V gene. The trim removed 8 bases at V and 4 bases at J, leaving 13 bases unmatched. The CDR3 is 15 residues long. The CDR3 nucleotides are TGTGCCAGCTACCACATCGGGCGGGACAGCTATGGCTACACCTTC. It is translated as CASYHIGRDSYGYTF.

This clone has a count of ten or more. A clone one base away is much larger, so this may be a read error. Within the sample, other DNA sequences also encode this same CDR3. The rearrangement links TRBV20-1 to TRBJ2-3; 8 nucleotides match TRBD2. Germline V CDR1 and CDR2: DFQATT, SNEGSKA (reference sequence). The CDR3 length is 17 residues. This CDR3 reads CSARDLIAGTSTGTQYF. DNA for the CDR3: TGCAGTGCTAGAGATCTGATAGCGGGAACTAGCACAGGTACGCAGTATTTT.

The chain employs TRBV11-2 and TRBJ1-2; D may be TRBD1 (5 bases). Germline CDR1 reads SGHAT; CDR2 reads FQNNGV. V lost 1 base and J lost 7, with 7 bases in between. The length of the CDR3 is 12 residues. The chain's CDR3 is CASSLGQGGYTF. The CDR3 DNA sequence: TGTGCCAGCAGCTTAGGTCAGGGTGGCTACACCTTC. Combining the CDR3 with reference TRBV11-2 and TRBJ1-2 gives the whole variable domain EAGVAQSPRYKIIEKRQSVAFWCNPISGHATLYWYQQILGQGPKLLIQFQNNGVVDDSQLPKDRFSAERLKGVDSTLKIQPAKLEDSAVYLCASSLGQGGYTFGSGTRLTVV.

This clone was counted at least ten times. The chain has TRBV7-2 and TRBJ2-3, with D maybe TRBD2 (6 bases). The CDR3 covers 17 residues. Germline CDR1 is SGHTA and CDR2 is FQGNSA. V lost 3 bases and J 3 bases, leaving 19 bases between the germline ends. CDR3 in DNA: TGTGCCAGCAGCTTTTCGACCCCTTGGGGGGAAACAGATACGCAGTATTTT. Protein: CASSFSTPWGETDTQYF. The variable domain in full, with the rest retrieved from reference TRBV7-2 and TRBJ2-3, is GAGVSQSPSNKVTEKGKDVELRCDPISGHTALYWYRQSLGQGLEFLIYFQGNSAPDKSGLPSDRFSAERTGGSVSTLTIQRTQQEDSAVYLCASSFSTPWGETDTQYFGPGTRLTVL.

V usage is TRBV7-3 and J usage is TRBJ2-3; the match to TRBD1 covers 10 bases. V dropped 1 base and J dropped 6; count of bases not matched to a gene: 10. There are 17 residues in the CDR3. Germline V gene lookup returns CDR1 SGHTA and CDR2 FQGTGA. The DNA of the CDR3 is TGTGCCAGCAGCTTAAGGTTGGACAGGGGGTCTTATGATACGCAGTATTTT. Its translation is CASSLRLDRGSYDTQYF.

The chain combines TRBV12-3 or TRBV12-4 with TRBJ1-4; TRBD1 is a possible D gene (5 bases). CDR3 length: 16 residues. The V and J ends lost 5 bases and 0 bases respectively, with 13 bases between them. CDR3 DNA sequence: TGTGCCAGCAGTGAACGACAGCGGTCAACTAATGAAAAACTGTTTTTT. Protein product: CASSERQRSTNEKLFF.

This clone has ten or more counts. With a much larger clone just one base away, this may be a read error. The J gene is TRBJ2-7, the V gene TRBV25-1; D perhaps matches TRBD2 (5 bases). This CDR3 has 13 amino acids. V was trimmed by 7 bases and J by 5 bases, leaving 15 bases between them. CDR1 is MGHDK and CDR2 is SYGVNS in the germline V gene. Here the CDR3 reads CASTRPGSDEQYF. The CDR3 region has the DNA TGTGCCAGCACCCGGCCGGGGTCCGACGAGCAGTACTTC.

This clone was picked up many times. Given the absence of the conserved phenylalanine or tryptophan at the CDR3 end, a read error is likely. This chain connects TRBV2 to TRBJ1-2; D call uncertain. V shed 5 bases and J shed 3 bases, with 13 bases lying between them. This CDR3 is built from 14 residues. Germline CDR1 reads SNHLY; CDR2 reads FYNNEI. The CDR3 spells CASSIFGPDYGYTL. CDR3 nucleotide sequence: TGTGCCAGCAGTATTTTTGGACCGGACTATGGCTACACCCTC.

This clone appeared a few times. V is TRBV6-1 and J is TRBJ1-1, with 7 nucleotides matching TRBD1. Germline values: CDR1 MNHNS, CDR2 SASEGT. The ends lost 6 bases at V and 3 bases at J; junction bases unmatched: 1. This CDR3 contains 12 residues. The CDR3 nucleotides are TGTGCCAGCAGACAGGGGCACACTGAAGCTTTCTTT. Residues: CASRQGHTEAFF.

The V gene is TRBV11-1, the J gene TRBJ2-7; TRBD2 might be the D (5 bases). This CDR3 is 16 amino acids long. Germline-derived CDR1 and CDR2 are SGHAT and FQDESV (reference sequence). V was cut by 2 bases and J by 1 base, with 15 bases left in between. In DNA, the CDR3 is TGTGCCAGCAGCTTATCTTACAGTGGAGGTTCCTACGAGCAGTACGTC. Translating gives CASSLSYSGGSYEQYV.

Note on this clone: Germline is not matched at one junction end, which may reflect a read error. The rearrangement uses TRBV6-1 and TRBJ2-1, with TRBD2 matching 8 bases. Germline CDR1 reads MNHNS; CDR2 reads SASEGT. The CDR3 loop spans 13 amino acids. CDR3 residues: CASRSGGGNDQFF. CDR3 coding DNA: TGTGCCAGCAGGAGCGGGGGTGGCAATGATCAGTTCTTC.

V gene TRBV5-1 combines with J gene TRBJ1-1; D uncertain. Trimming removed 0 bases at V and 0 bases at J, with 6 bases between. Germline CDR1 is SGHRS and CDR2 is YFSETQ. This CDR3 has 14 amino acids. DNA of the CDR3: TGCGCCAGCAGCTTGGTGGGGATGAACACTGAAGCTTTCTTT. It translates to CASSLVGMNTEAFF.

The table lists this clone with many counts. The V gene is TRBV20-1, the J gene TRBJ1-4; tentatively, D is TRBD1 (6 bases). Germline CDR1 and CDR2: DFQATT and SNEGSKA (reference sequence). This CDR3 contains 14 residues. Trimming removed 5 bases from V and 6 bases from J, with 16 bases in between. As DNA, the CDR3 is TGCAGTGCTGCCACAGGGAGGGGGGATGAAAAACTGTTTTTT. This gives the protein CSAATGRGDEKLFF.

This clone was observed a handful of times. The CDR3 carries no conserved terminal phenylalanine or tryptophan, so it likely arises from a read error. The chain uses TRBV6-1 and TRBJ1-6, with a possible D match to TRBD1 (6 bases). Germline loops: CDR1 MNHNS, CDR2 SASEGT. The V gene lost 4 bases and the J gene lost 0 bases, with 10 bases spanning the gap. The CDR3 is 16 amino acids. The CDR3 spells CASSGRGGSYNSPLHL. The CDR3 nucleotides are TGTGCCAGCAGTGGCAGGGGAGGCTCCTATAATTCACCCCTCCACCTT.

This clone was observed at least ten times. The V and J genes are TRBV30 and TRBJ2-1; 13 positions match TRBD2. V was clipped by 2 bases and J by 9 bases; unmatched bases: 10. This CDR3 is built from 16 residues. Germline V gene data show CDR1 as GTSNPN and CDR2 as SVGIG (reference sequence). CDR3 sequence reads: CAWSKSLAGGRSEQFF. CDR3 nucleotide sequence: TGTGCCTGGAGTAAGTCACTAGCGGGAGGGAGGAGTGAGCAGTTCTTC.

In its sample, this clone was seen a few times. The chain uses TRBV6-4 and TRBJ1-1, with D perhaps TRBD1 (6 bases). Germline values: CDR1 MRHNA, CDR2 SNTAGT. The V end lost 6 bases, the J end lost 6 bases, and 14 bases lay between the germline ends. This CDR3 is built from 13 residues. CDR3 residues: CASSSRGEAEAFF. Written as DNA, the CDR3 is TGTGCCAGCAGCTCTAGGGGGGAGGCTGAAGCTTTCTTT.

This clone appeared many times. A much larger clone sits a single nucleotide away, making a read error possible. Within the sample, other DNA sequences also encode this same CDR3. This rearrangement joins TRBV12-5 to TRBJ2-1, with a weak D call TRBD2 (5 bases). CDR1 LGHNT and CDR2 FRNRAP come from the germline V gene. CDR3 length: 12 amino acids. The chain's CDR3 is CASAQSGNEQFF. CDR3 coding DNA: TGTGCCAGTGCCCAAAGCGGCAATGAGCAGTTCTTC. The whole variable domain, remainder taken from reference TRBV12-5 and TRBJ2-1, is DARVTQTPRHKVTEMGQEVTMRCQPILGHNTVFWYRQTMMQGLELLAYFRNRAPLDDSGMPKDRFSAEMPDATLATLKIQPSEPRDSAVYFCASAQSGNEQFFGPGTRLTVL.

This clone was seen many times. J is TRBJ2-7 and V is TRBV20-1, with TRBD1 identical over 10 bases. This CDR3 has 16 amino acids. Germline values: CDR1 DFQATT, CDR2 SNEGSKA (reference sequence). Trimming took 1 base from V and 1 from J; bases not matched to a gene: 7. CDR3 DNA: TGCAGTGCTAGAGGGACCGGGACAGGGGTTTCCTACGAGCAGTACTTC. Its protein is CSARGTGTGVSYEQYF.